The rows below give T cell receptor beta chains drawn from one sample of a study of shared clonotypes between healthy human individuals. The protocol was immunoSEQ multiplex PCR, while the TCRdb copy is restricted to in-frame clones and leaves out a portion. The sample contains some 500,000 clones, roughly 95% of which appear only once. The specimen was naive CD4+ T cells sorted from blood. These TCRs come from a woman aged 25 to 39 in good health. Each CDR3 is given with its conserved first and last residue. A D gene is named only where the DNA matches it firmly. Clone size, where shown, is once, few, many, or a class for clones that have expanded.

V	J	D	size	CDR3	DNA
TRBV2	TRBJ2-2	NA	once	CASSELQGGTGELFF	TGTGCCAGCAGTGAACTGCAGGGAGGCACCGGGGAGCTGTTTTTT
TRBV27	TRBJ2-7	NA	NA	CASSLSLWTVSYEQYF	TGTGCCAGCAGTTTATCATTATGGACGGTCTCCTACGAGCAGTACTTC
TRBV7-2	TRBJ2-7	NA	NA	CASSLGLVSYEQYF	TGTGCCAGCAGCTTAGGCCTTGTCTCCTACGAGCAGTACTTC
TRBV5-4	TRBJ2-7	NA	NA	CAVSTFGGSPEQYF	TGTGCCGTCTCGACCTTTGGGGGCTCCCCCGAGCAGTACTTC
TRBV5-4	TRBJ2-5	NA	NA	CASSLFSQAEETQYF	TGTGCCAGCAGCTTGTTTTCGCAGGCAGAAGAGACCCAGTACTTC
TRBV4-2	TRBJ2-1	TRBD2	once	CASSRASGSLGTYNEQFF	TGTGCCAGCAGCCGGGCTAGCGGGAGTTTGGGGACCTACAATGAGCAGTTCTTC
TRBV6-5	TRBJ2-5	NA	NA	CASSYSPPWEETQYF	TGTGCCAGCAGTTACTCGCCTCCTTGGGAAGAGACCCAGTACTTC
TRBV5-5	TRBJ2-7	TRBD2	NA	CASSLGLADNYEQYF	TGTGCCAGCAGCTTGGGACTAGCGGATAACTACGAGCAGTACTTC
TRBV5-6	TRBJ1-1	NA	NA	CASSLEEGEAFF	TGTGCCAGCAGCTTGGAGGAAGGGGAAGCTTTCTTT
TRBV6-5	TRBJ2-7	NA	NA	CASSYRDSGGEQYF	TGTGCCAGCAGTTACCGGGACAGCGGGGGCGAGCAGTACTTC